The count of the clone carrying this T cell receptor beta chain is one. Its specificity is unknown. V dropped 2 bases and J dropped 6; count of bases not matched to a gene: 12. Per the germline V gene, CDR1 is LNHDA and CDR2 is SQIVND (reference sequence). This CDR3 has 17 amino acids. This record comes from a study of cytomegalovirus exposure and HLA in healthy donors. Overall study context: The use of the same platform for the approximately 110 validation repertoires and the roughly 700 first-cohort repertoires was reported by a later analysis.

TCRdb's table, derived via immunoSEQ multiplex PCR, lists solely in-frame clones and lacks some. The sample has roughly 120,000 clones; approximately 81% are singletons. Whole-study findings and limits: Reported results showed that the classifier diagnosed cytomegalovirus status with high specificity and sensitivity.

The rearrangement links TRBV19 to TRBJ1-5, with 8 bases fitting TRBD1. Material: PBMCs. The clonotype originates from a woman aged 25 to 39 in good health and CMV-seronegative. This CDR3 reads CASSINFARGPGQPQHF. The CDR3 nucleotides read TGTGCCAGTAGTATAAACTTTGCCAGGGGGCCGGGTCAGCCCCAGCATTTT.